The 5 T cell receptor beta chains given below trace back to one sample, sequenced in a study of CD8+ T cells in alopecia areata. Treatment here: oral pan-JAK inhibitor, 5-10 mg twice daily. Extracted from the samples, RNA was reverse transcribed into cDNA to serve as the sequencing template. Clones were read by immunoSEQ multiplex PCR, and TCRdb kept only the in-frame ones, dropping some. The sample yields about 180,000 clones, 51% seen once. Sequenced here: CD8+ T cells sorted from blood, sampled around week 54, from a patient treated with tofacitinib. These receptors originate from a human donor with alopecia areata.

The chain links TRBV5-1 to TRBJ2-1; 9 bases map to TRBD1. The CDR3 is 14 residues long. The V gene's germline CDR1 is SGHRS and CDR2 YFSETQ. Trimming cost V 4 bases and J 7 bases; bases outside gene matches: 6. CDR3 nucleotides: TGCGCCAGCAGCGTCCGGGACAGGGCTAATGAGCAGTTCTTC. As protein: CASSVRDRANEQFF. Full variable domain (outside the CDR3, taken from reference TRBV5-1 and TRBJ2-1): KAGVTQTPRYLIKTRGQQVTLSCSPISGHRSVSWYQQTPGQGLQFLFEYFSETQRNKGNFPGRFSGRQFSNSRSEMNVSTLELGDSALYLCASSVRDRANEQFFGPGTRLTVL.

The chain recombines TRBV2 with TRBJ2-5; no reliable D call. The CDR3 consists of 13 residues. The germline V gene encodes CDR1 SNHLY and CDR2 FYNNEI. The V end was cut by 6 bases, the J end by 0 bases, with 8 bases between. Here the CDR3 reads CASRNIDQETQYF. The CDR3, as DNA: TGTGCCAGCAGGAACATAGACCAAGAGACCCAGTACTTC.

The CDR3 sequence is CASSLVGTDTQYF. DNA for the CDR3: TGTGCCAGCAGCTTAGTGGGCACAGATACGCAGTATTTT. The rearrangement joins TRBV5-5 to TRBJ2-3; no firm D call. The CDR3 covers 13 residues. V lost 2 bases and J 1 base, leaving 5 bases between the germline ends. Germline assignment: CDR1 SGHKS and CDR2 YYEKEE (reference sequence).

A remark on this clone: Other DNA sequences in the sample encode the same CDR3. The genes are TRBV27 and TRBJ1-5; D is uncertain. CDR1 and CDR2 from the germline V gene are MNHEY and SMNVEV (reference sequence). This CDR3 spans 15 amino acids. The V and J ends lost 2 bases and 0 bases respectively, with 8 bases between them. The CDR3 bases are TGTGCCAGCAGTTTAAGCGGAGGTAGCAATCAGCCCCAGCATTTT. Protein product: CASSLSGGSNQPQHF.

The CDR3 loop reads CASSPKGAHEQFF. In DNA, the CDR3 is TGTGCCAGCAGTCCCAAGGGGGCTCATGAGCAGTTCTTC. The V and J genes are TRBV5-6 and TRBJ2-1; 7 bases align to TRBD1. CDR1 SGHDT and CDR2 YYEEEE come from the germline V gene. Losses at the gene ends were 5 bases for V and 8 bases for J; bases not matched to a gene: 7. CDR3 length: 13 residues. Variable domain in full (rest from reference TRBV5-6 and TRBJ2-1): DAGVTQSPTHLIKTRGQQVTLRCSPKSGHDTVSWYQQALGQGPQFIFQYYEEEERQRGNFPDRFSGHQFPNYSSELNVNALLLGDSALYLCASSPKGAHEQFFGPGTRLTVL.